This TCR beta chain was captured by sequencing in a study of regulatory T cells in long-lasting Graves disease. Regarding time point: newly diagnosed GD, antithyroid drugs for less than 3 months. The TCR library was made from RNA extracted from PBMCs. Investigators prepared the TCR beta libraries by applying iRepertoire HTBI primers and Arm-PCR of CDR3 regions. One entry per CDR3 protein results from TCRdb running MiXCR on the multiplex PCR reads. The data show 550,000 or so distinct CDR3 sequences, 9.5% to 15% seen once. This clonotype has only a few counts. A far larger clone is just one base off, so this is likely a read error. These records were also assigned to another study, of T cells in Graves' hyperthyroidism and ophthalmopathy.

This TCR derives from a woman in her 30s with Graves disease. The input for sequencing was peripheral blood mononuclear cells (PBMCs), taken at new diagnosis, from a patient treated with antithyroid drugs.

As DNA, the CDR3 is TGTGCCAGCAGCATGGCCGGGGAGCTGTTTTTT. As protein: CASSMAGELFF. The chain employs TRBV19 and TRBJ2-2; D is uncertain. Germline CDR1 LNHDA, CDR2 SQIVND (reference sequence). The length of the CDR3 is 11 residues. V was pared by 9 bases and J by 6 bases, with 8 bases between.